Listed below are T cell receptor beta chains from one sample, sequenced in a study of shared clonotypes between healthy human individuals. Clones were sequenced by immunoSEQ multiplex PCR, and TCRdb holds only the in-frame ones, with some missing. The sample shows roughly 640,000 clones, approximately 74% of them seen only once. Sequences were obtained from memory CD4+ T cells sorted from blood. These receptor sequences come from a woman aged 30 to 39 in good health. The CDR3 runs from the conserved cysteine through the conserved F or W. Fields, in order: clone size, D gene, V gene, J gene, CDR3 protein, CDR3 DNA. A D gene is named only where the DNA matches it firmly. Size is omitted from some rows. Given values are once, few, many or a class for expanded clones.

.	.	TRBV18	TRBJ1-5	CASSRTEENQPQHF	TGTGCCAGCTCAAGGACAGAAGAAAATCAGCCCCAGCATTTT
.	.	TRBV5-4	TRBJ2-1	CASSFYSYNEQFF	TGTGCCAGCAGCTTCTATTCCTACAATGAGCAGTTCTTC
once	TRBD2	TRBV7-6	TRBJ2-7	CASSSPGLAGVRAYEQYF	TGTGCCAGCAGCTCCCCGGGACTAGCGGGAGTTAGGGCCTACGAGCAGTACTTC
once	.	TRBV28	TRBJ1-2	CASRLRQEWYGYTF	TGTGCCAGCAGACTTCGACAGGAATGGTATGGCTACACCTTC
.	TRBD1	TRBV27	TRBJ2-1	CASSRDRGRYNEQFF	TGTGCCAGCAGCCGGGACAGGGGTAGATACAATGAGCAGTTCTTC
.	TRBD2	TRBV29-1	TRBJ2-7	CSAETSGNYEQYF	TGCAGCGCTGAAACTAGCGGGAACTACGAGCAGTACTTC
many	.	TRBV6-1	TRBJ2-5	CASSGTMQETQYF	TGTGCCAGCAGTGGGACGATGCAAGAGACCCAGTACTTC
.	.	TRBV10-1	TRBJ1-5	CASSEYGNQPQHF	TGCGCCAGCAGTGAGTATGGGAATCAGCCCCAGCATTTT
once	TRBD2	TRBV19	TRBJ2-7	CASSPLAGVLYEQYF	TGTGCCAGTAGTCCCCTAGCGGGAGTTCTCTACGAGCAGTACTTC
.	TRBD2	TRBV10-1	TRBJ2-1	CASTAGSSGSMEQFF	TGCGCCAGCACCGCCGGGAGTAGCGGGAGTATGGAGCAGTTCTTC
many	.	TRBV6-1	TRBJ2-3	CATLTAVGTDTQYF	TGTGCCACCCTGACAGCAGTCGGGACAGATACGCAGTATTTT
.	.	TRBV6-1	TRBJ2-5	CASSQNGEQETQYF	TGTGCCAGCAGTCAAAATGGGGAACAAGAGACCCAGTACTTC
.	.	TRBV27	TRBJ2-1	CASSSGSHYNEQFF	TGTGCCAGCAGCTCCGGGTCTCACTACAATGAGCAGTTCTTC
few	.	TRBV11-2	TRBJ2-3	CASSSLLGTDTQYF	TGTGCCAGCAGCTCCCTCTTGGGCACAGATACGCAGTATTTT
.	.	TRBV19	TRBJ1-5	CASSIYRGTNQPQHF	TGTGCCAGTAGTATATACCGCGGCACGAATCAGCCCCAGCATTTT
.	TRBD1	TRBV28	TRBJ1-1	CASRSGTANTEAFF	TGTGCCAGCAGATCTGGGACAGCGAACACTGAAGCTTTCTTT
.	.	TRBV19	TRBJ1-2	CASSRTLPDGNYGYTF	TGTGCCAGTAGCCGTACCCTCCCGGATGGTAACTATGGCTACACCTTC
.	.	TRBV18	TRBJ2-1	CASSRSSRNNEQFF	TGTGCCAGCTCACGGTCTAGCCGCAACAATGAGCAGTTCTTC
.	.	TRBV28	TRBJ2-7	CASRPTGPYEQYF	TGTGCCAGCAGGCCCACAGGTCCCTACGAGCAGTACTTC
.	TRBD1	TRBV5-1	TRBJ2-1	CASSPGTGTHEQFF	TGCGCCAGCAGCCCCGGGACAGGGACCCATGAGCAGTTCTTC
many	TRBD1	TRBV2	TRBJ2-2	CASSQTGLHTGELFF	TGTGCCAGCAGCCAGACAGGGTTGCACACCGGGGAGCTGTTTTTT
.	.	TRBV5-6	TRBJ1-2	CASTPSPGWSGYTF	TGTGCCAGCACACCCTCCCCGGGGTGGAGTGGCTACACCTTC